These 32 T cell receptor beta chains share one sample of origin, sequenced in a study of radiation and T cells in renal cell carcinoma. Stated time point: blood 2 weeks post-SBRT. Treatment indicated: 15 Gy SBRT to primary tumor, nephrectomy 4 weeks later. Using immunoSEQ multiplex PCR, the repertoire was profiled, and TCRdb retains in-frame clones only, with some absent. The repertoire holds approximately 75,000 clones, with roughly 80% as singletons. The sequencing here drew on blood, taken from a patient whose treatment included radiotherapy and nephrectomy. These TCRs come from a man aged 60-69 years with renal cell carcinoma.

This clone was recorded only once. V gene TRBV18 combines with J gene TRBJ1-1; D gene uncertain. V was shortened by 2 bases and J by 7 bases, with 8 bases between the two germline ends. The CDR3 contains 12 residues. Per the germline V gene, CDR1 is KGHSH and CDR2 is LQKENI. As DNA, the CDR3 is TGTGCCAGCTCACCATCTTTTGATGAAGCTTTCTTT. The encoded protein is CASSPSFDEAFF.

Ten or more counts support this clone. The V call is TRBV5-4, the J call TRBJ2-2, with 10 nucleotides matching TRBD2. Trimming at V came to 5 bases and at J to 2 bases, leaving 6 bases not matched to a gene. The CDR3 spans 16 residues. CDR1 and CDR2 (germline): SGHNT, YYREEE (reference sequence). CDR3 sequence (DNA): TGTGCCAGCAGTTCTCGACTAGCGGGTAACACCGGGGAGCTGTTTTTT. Translation gives CASSSRLAGNTGELFF. Variable domain in full (rest from reference TRBV5-4 and TRBJ2-2): ETGVTQSPTHLIKTRGQQVTLRCSSQSGHNTVSWYQQALGQGPQFIFQYYREEENGRGNFPPRFSGLQFPNYSSELNVNALELDDSALYLCASSSRLAGNTGELFFGEGSRLTVL.

The chain is built from TRBV7-2 and TRBJ2-5, with a possible D match to TRBD1 (5 bases). The CDR3 consists of 15 residues. V lost 4 bases and J lost 5, with 17 bases in between. Germline V CDR1 and CDR2: SGHTA, FQGNSA. This CDR3 reads CASSSTGSWGETQYF. The CDR3 DNA sequence: TGTGCCAGCAGCTCCACAGGATCCTGGGGCGAGACCCAGTACTTC.

The chain links TRBV4-3 to TRBJ1-2; a possible D gene is TRBD1 (6 bases). The germline V and J ends were trimmed by 0 bases and 5 bases, with 16 bases remaining between them. CDR1 is LGHNA, CDR2 YSLEER, per germline. This CDR3 has 16 residues. CDR3 loop: CASSQDRGVRGYGYTF. CDR3 coding DNA: TGCGCCAGCAGCCAAGATAGGGGGGTGCGGGGATATGGCTACACCTTC.

This clone was counted a few times. The chain links TRBV4-2 to TRBJ2-7; 8 bases map to TRBD1. CDR1 and CDR2 (germline): LGHNA, YNFKEQ. The CDR3 has 15 residues. V was pared by 4 bases and J by 4 bases, with 9 bases of the junction left unmatched. CDR3 DNA: TGTGCCAGCAGCCCCGGACCGGGGGACAGGTACGAGCAGTACTTC. This encodes CASSPGPGDRYEQYF.

V and J are TRBV7-2 and TRBJ2-5, with a possible D match to TRBD2 (6 bases). The germline V gene has CDR1 SGHTA and CDR2 FQGNSA. The ends were cut back, 3 bases at V and 4 bases at J, with 12 bases in the middle. The CDR3 runs to 14 residues. This CDR3 is CASSLLAGSETQYF. The CDR3 bases are TGTGCCAGCAGCTTGTTGGCGGGGTCAGAGACCCAGTACTTC.

The rearrangement joins TRBV5-8 to TRBJ2-1, with a weak D call TRBD1 (5 bases). Between the trimmed V and J ends, which lost 5 bases and 0 bases, there was a span of 15 bases. Germline CDR1 and CDR2: SGHTS and YDEGEE. The CDR3 runs to 16 residues. The CDR3 spells CASRDRSRVSYNEQFF. For the CDR3, the DNA is TGTGCCAGCAGGGATAGATCCAGGGTCTCCTACAATGAGCAGTTCTTC.

The chain is built from TRBV7-2 and TRBJ2-1; 12 nucleotides line up with TRBD2. Per the germline V gene, CDR1 is SGHTA and CDR2 is FQGNSA. After removal of 3 bases from V and 9 bases from J, the junction contained 6 bases not matched to a gene. CDR3 length: 15 residues. This CDR3 reads CASSLSSGRAAEQFF. The CDR3 DNA is TGTGCCAGCAGCTTGTCTAGCGGGAGGGCCGCTGAGCAGTTCTTC.

The J gene is TRBJ2-7, the V gene TRBV19; TRBD1 agrees at 10 bases. The V gene end was trimmed by 6 bases and the J gene end by 2 bases; junction bases not matched to a gene: 10. The germline V gene encodes CDR1 LNHDA and CDR2 SQIVND (reference sequence). This CDR3 contains 16 residues. The CDR3 loop is CASSSLRDRGTYEQYF. CDR3 in DNA: TGTGCCAGTAGCTCCCTCCGGGACAGGGGCACCTACGAGCAGTACTTC. Variable domain in full (rest from reference TRBV19 and TRBJ2-7): DGGITQSPKYLFRKEGQNVTLSCEQNLNHDAMYWYRQDPGQGLRLIYYSQIVNDFQKGDIAEGYSVSREKKESFPLTVTSAQKNPTAFYLCASSSLRDRGTYEQYFGPGTRLTVT.

This sequence joins TRBV7-8 and TRBJ2-3; 13 bases are shared with TRBD2. Germline CDR1 and CDR2: SGHVS and FQNEAQ. The CDR3 has 15 amino acids. With V trimmed by 4 bases and J by 5 bases, 3 bases remained unmatched. CDR3 nucleotides: TGTGCCAGCAGCTGGACTAGCGGGAGAGGAGATACGCAGTATTTT. Protein sequence: CASSWTSGRGDTQYF.

The chain uses TRBV6-6 and TRBJ2-2, with 8 bases that match TRBD1. The trim removed 4 bases at V and 0 bases at J, leaving 1 base unmatched. This CDR3 has 15 residues. Germline V lookup: CDR1 MNHNY, CDR2 SVGAGI (reference sequence). As DNA, the CDR3 is TGTGCCAGCAGTTCGACAGGGGCGAACACCGGGGAGCTGTTTTTT. Amino acid sequence: CASSSTGANTGELFF.

The CDR3 DNA reads TGTGCCAGCAGTGAGCAAGGACTAGCGGGAATTAGCATTCAGTACTTC. It yields the protein CASSEQGLAGISIQYF. The chain is built from TRBV2 and TRBJ2-4; 12 nucleotides line up with TRBD2. Trimming at V came to 3 bases and at J to 9 bases, leaving 9 bases not matched to a gene. Germline V lookup: CDR1 SNHLY, CDR2 FYNNEI. The CDR3 consists of 16 residues.

V and J are TRBV7-9 and TRBJ2-7; no clear D gene. This CDR3 has 14 residues. From germline, CDR1 is SEHNR and CDR2 FQNEAQ (reference sequence). Trimming removed 3 bases from V and 1 base from J, with 10 bases in between. The CDR3 loop is CASSFLGGSYEQYF. Written as DNA, the CDR3 is TGTGCCAGCAGCTTCCTGGGTGGATCCTACGAGCAGTACTTC.

V is TRBV21-1 and J is TRBJ2-7. TRBV21-1 is an annotated pseudogene. The CDR3 is 15 residues long. The CDR3 loop reads CASTTHGGQTYEQYF. The CDR3 DNA follows: TGTGCCAGCACCACGCATGGGGGGCAGACCTACGAGCAGTACTTC.

This chain joins TRBV7-9 and TRBJ2-4, with D perhaps matching TRBD2 (6 bases). Trimming pared 2 bases from V and 6 bases from J, leaving 11 bases between. Germline V gives CDR1 SEHNR, CDR2 FQNEAQ (reference sequence). The CDR3 consists of 14 residues. In nucleotides, the CDR3 is TGTGCCAGCAGCTTACCGGGACTCCCAAACATTCAGTACTTC. Amino acid sequence: CASSLPGLPNIQYF.

This clone was picked up a small number of times. This chain connects TRBV4-2 to TRBJ2-5; TRBD2 agrees at 8 bases. The CDR3 covers 14 residues. Germline CDR1 LGHNA, CDR2 YNFKEQ. V dropped 5 bases and J dropped 4; count of bases not matched to a gene: 6. CDR3 DNA sequence: TGTGCCAGCAGCTCGGGACTAGAGGGAGAGACCCAGTACTTC. It is translated as CASSSGLEGETQYF.

This chain uses TRBV30 with TRBJ2-7; D unclear. Germline assignment: CDR1 GTSNPN and CDR2 SVGIG (reference sequence). V lost 2 bases and J lost 5, with 7 bases in between. The CDR3 totals 11 residues. The CDR3 region is CAWSYRHEQYF. The CDR3 DNA sequence: TGTGCCTGGAGTTATCGTCACGAGCAGTACTTC.

A single count supports this clone. The genes are TRBV27 and TRBJ1-3, with 10 bases lining up with TRBD1. V shed 4 bases and J 6 bases; nucleotides not matched to a gene: 15. CDR1 and CDR2 (germline): MNHEY, SMNVEV (reference sequence). CDR3 length: 18 residues. CDR3 sequence reads: CASSSYLPGQGSENTIYF. CDR3 nucleotide sequence: TGTGCCAGCAGTTCTTACTTACCGGGACAGGGGAGCGAAAACACCATATATTTT.

The rearrangement joins TRBV18 to TRBJ1-4; D gene ambiguous. The CDR3 covers 14 residues. Trimming pared 2 bases from V and 8 bases from J, leaving 12 bases between. From germline, CDR1 is KGHSH and CDR2 LQKENI. The CDR3 here is CASSPGNGGEKLFF. CDR3 DNA: TGTGCCAGCTCACCAGGGAATGGAGGCGAAAAACTGTTTTTT.

The chain employs TRBV28 and TRBJ1-2; 8 positions agree with TRBD1. The CDR3 covers 13 residues. V shed 10 bases, J shed 3 bases, and the junction held 7 bases outside the gene matches. Germline V gene sequence: CDR1 MDHEN, CDR2 SYDVKM. The CDR3 DNA reads as TGTGCCACCCTCGACAGGGGAGACTATGGCTACACCTTC. Translation: CATLDRGDYGYTF.

The rearrangement uses TRBV7-2 and TRBJ2-3; 10 bases fit TRBD2. The CDR3 spans 18 residues. Germline V gene lookup returns CDR1 SGHTA and CDR2 FQGNSA. V shed 1 base and J 4 bases; nucleotides not matched to a gene: 11. The CDR3 here is CASSLVRSSGSLADTQYF. CDR3 nucleotide sequence: TGTGCCAGCAGCTTAGTTAGGTCTAGCGGGAGTCTGGCAGATACGCAGTATTTT. Full variable domain (rest looked up from reference TRBV7-2 and TRBJ2-3): GAGVSQSPSNKVTEKGKDVELRCDPISGHTALYWYRQSLGQGLEFLIYFQGNSAPDKSGLPSDRFSAERTGGSVSTLTIQRTQQEDSAVYLCASSLVRSSGSLADTQYFGPGTRLTVL.

Here the CDR3 reads CASSDPGTQNSEQFF. CDR3 nucleotide sequence: TGTGCCAGCAGTGACCCCGGGACTCAAAACAGCGAGCAGTTCTTC. V is TRBV9 and J is TRBJ2-1; D is perhaps TRBD2 (6 bases). CDR1 and CDR2 from the germline V gene are SGDLS and YYNGEE. Between the trimmed V and J ends, which lost 5 bases and 10 bases, there was a span of 22 bases. The CDR3 is 15 residues long.

The chain links TRBV7-9 to TRBJ2-6, with a weak D call TRBD1 (5 bases). This CDR3 contains 16 residues. Germline V gene lookup returns CDR1 SEHNR and CDR2 FQNEAQ (reference sequence). Trimming cost V 7 bases and J 2 bases, with 15 bases left between them. CDR3 loop: CASTPQGLTGANVLTF. For the CDR3, the DNA is TGTGCCAGCACCCCTCAGGGTTTAACTGGGGCCAACGTCCTGACTTTC.

This clone was observed once. The J gene is TRBJ2-5, the V gene TRBV6-5; D not resolved. Trimming stripped 0 bases from V and 5 bases from J, with 13 bases between. Germline V gene lookup returns CDR1 MNHEY and CDR2 SVGAGI. The CDR3 totals 15 residues. CDR3 in amino acids: CASSYSPLGRETQYF. The CDR3 coding sequence is TGTGCCAGCAGTTACTCCCCACTCGGTCGGGAGACCCAGTACTTC.

V and J are TRBV7-2 and TRBJ2-1; 7 nucleotides agree with TRBD2. Germline loops: CDR1 SGHTA, CDR2 FQGNSA. The V gene end was trimmed by 3 bases and the J gene end by 4 bases; junction bases not matched to a gene: 6. CDR3 length: 15 amino acids. The CDR3: CASSFGLVNYNEQFF. For the CDR3, the DNA is TGTGCCAGCAGCTTTGGACTAGTTAATTACAATGAGCAGTTCTTC.

This chain connects TRBV6-5 to TRBJ1-5, with a possible D match to TRBD1 (5 bases). V was pared by 4 bases and J by 9 bases, with 10 bases between. Per the germline V gene, CDR1 is MNHEY and CDR2 is SVGAGI. The CDR3 is 12 residues long. CDR3 nucleotides: TGTGCCAGCAGTTCATATAGGGGGCCCCAGCATTTT. It is translated as CASSSYRGPQHF.

For the CDR3, the DNA is TGTGCCGTCTGGGCCCCTCAGCAAGGCACTGAAGCTTTCTTT. This sequence encodes CAVWAPQQGTEAFF. V gene TRBV10-3 combines with J gene TRBJ1-1; no firm D call. Germline V gene data show CDR1 as ENHRY and CDR2 as SYGVKD. This CDR3 spans 14 amino acids. V was pared by 11 bases and J by 4 bases, with 20 bases between.

V and J are TRBV9 and TRBJ2-5; weak D call: TRBD2 (7 bases). From germline, CDR1 is SGDLS and CDR2 YYNGEE. The ends were cut back, 5 bases at V and 0 bases at J, with 14 bases in the middle. The CDR3 is made up of 15 amino acids. CDR3 nucleotide sequence: TGTGCCAGCAGAAGGGGGGGAGAGGACCAAGAGACCCAGTACTTC. Protein sequence: CASRRGGEDQETQYF.

This clone has only a few counts. The chain recombines TRBV6-5 with TRBJ2-1, with D possibly matching TRBD2 (6 bases). The V end was cut by 6 bases, the J end by 8 bases, with 20 bases between. This CDR3 contains 15 residues. Germline CDR1 reads MNHEY; CDR2 reads SVGAGI. CDR3 in DNA: TGTGCCAGCAGCGCCCTGGGGAGGCGTATCCATGAGCAGTTCTTC. It codes for CASSALGRRIHEQFF.

V and J are TRBV7-2 and TRBJ2-1, with 13 bases aligning to TRBD2. Germline CDR1 SGHTA, CDR2 FQGNSA. The length of the CDR3 is 16 residues. The trim removed 1 base at V and 6 bases at J, leaving 3 bases unmatched. The CDR3 here is CASSLEGLAGTNEQFF. The CDR3 coding sequence is TGTGCCAGCAGCTTAGAGGGACTAGCGGGAACCAATGAGCAGTTCTTC.

The V and J genes are TRBV5-1 and TRBJ2-1, with D maybe TRBD1 (10 bases). Germline V CDR1 and CDR2: SGHRS, YFSETQ. Trimming shortened V by 3 bases and J by 8 bases, and 30 bases separated the two germline ends. The length of the CDR3 is 19 residues. The CDR3 region is CASSSPTGGKTSGRYEQFF. In nucleotides, the CDR3 is TGCGCCAGCAGCTCTCCGACAGGGGGCAAGACTAGCGGAAGGTATGAGCAGTTCTTC.

The chain links TRBV7-2 to TRBJ2-3, with 11 bases lining up with TRBD2. The germline V gene encodes CDR1 SGHTA and CDR2 FQGNSA. The CDR3 extends over 16 amino acids. V lost 4 bases and J lost 11; bases outside the gene matches: 14. CDR3 loop: CASSSTGTSGNSGQYF. The CDR3 DNA is TGTGCCAGCAGCTCTACCGGGACTAGCGGAAACTCGGGGCAGTATTTT.